This TCR beta chain was retrieved from a study of vaccination and CD4 T cells after COVID-19. Regarding treatment: roughly 11-day PBMC culture with coronavirus spike peptide pools or control peptides (ViraFEST assay). CD4+ T cells that had been cultured provided DNA sequenced with the Oncomine TCR Beta short-read assay. TCRdb processed the PCR reads anew with MiXCR; each CDR3 protein has one entry. The table includes around 8,200 distinct CDR3 sequences, under 35% detected once. This clonotype was found a few times. Its antigen is unknown. Sequencing was carried out using cultured CD4+ T cells from blood. The clonotype was recovered from a human donor with COVID-19.

The CDR3: CASSFPGAGTGELFF. CDR3 nucleotide sequence: TGTGCCAGCAGCTTTCCCGGGGCTGGCACCGGGGAGCTGTTTTTT. V and J are TRBV5-4 and TRBJ2-2; D tentatively fits TRBD1 or TRBD2 (5 bases each). The V gene's germline CDR1 is SGHNT and CDR2 YYREEE (reference sequence). The CDR3 contains 15 residues. Trimming cost V 2 bases and J 4 bases, with 12 bases left between them.